This TCR beta chain originates from a study of CD8 T cells in Susac syndrome. Study background: The sequenced Susac syndrome patients included about 6 who had clinically active disease and 8 or 9 who were in remission. General observations from the study: Clonal expansion was not seen in any Susac syndrome CD4+ T cell repertoire.

V lost 6 bases and J 6 bases, leaving 18 bases between the germline ends. The CDR3 spans 15 residues. CDR1 and CDR2 from the germline V gene are MGHRA and YSYEKL. The authors sequenced TCR beta from blood CD8+ and CD4+ T cells. cDNA came from about 0.5 to 1 ug RNA primed by random hexamers. Amplification of TCR beta CDR3 by immunoSEQ multiplex PCR spanned 54 Vbeta and 13 Jbeta. Each CDR3 protein is one row after TCRdb ran MiXCR on the immunoSEQ multiplex PCR reads. The table records 200,000 to 300,000 distinct CDR3 sequences, about 96% of them present only once. Turning to this clonotype: What it binds is not known.

The TCR was taken from a human donor with Susac syndrome. The sequencing sample was made of CD4+ T cells from PBMCs. The chain recombines TRBV4-1 with TRBJ2-1; no definite D call. As DNA, the CDR3 is TGCGCCAGCAGGCTCTCTCTAGGGTCTCCCAATGAGCAGTTCTTC. Translation gives CASRLSLGSPNEQFF.